Sequencing of this T cell receptor beta chain was carried out in a study of shared clonotypes between healthy human individuals. Whole-study results and caveats: Blood was the sole source, and tissue repertoires probably differ. The low donor count limited represented genetic and exposure-history diversity. Incomplete sequencing of sorted subsets was indicated by rarefaction despite large depth.

Naive CD8 cells lacked CD45RO, underwent positive selection for CCR7 and left out terminally differentiated effector memory CD45RA+ cells. Everyone who donated was a Caucasian adult who lived in Nashville, Tennessee. Some clones are missing from TCRdb's copy, which holds only in-frame ones; the method was immunoSEQ multiplex PCR. This sample has hundreds of thousands of clones, with roughly 95% found just once. Concerning this clone: Its specificity is unknown.

In germline, CDR1 is LNHDA, CDR2 SQIVND (reference sequence). The CDR3 runs 18 residues. Trimming took 6 bases from V and 1 from J, leaving 24 bases between them. The TCR was taken from a woman under 40 in good health. The material sequenced was naive CD8+ T cells sorted from blood. This chain uses TRBV19 with TRBJ1-1; tentative D call: TRBD1 (5 bases). The CDR3 DNA follows: TGTGCCAGTAGCAAAGCCGGGGGTATAACTTTGGGGAACACTGAAGCTTTCTTT. This translates into CASSKAGGITLGNTEAFF.